This is a list of T cell receptor beta chains from one sample in a study of T cell repertoires in cytomegalovirus infection. Using its own MiXCR run on the reads, TCRdb lists one record per CDR3 protein. The table shows nearly 550,000 distinct CDR3 sequences, with about 15% occurring only once. Sequenced sample: CD8+ T cells from PBMCs. These receptors were collected from a human donor in good health (CMV status not recorded). Some clones in this sample may be carry-over from other donors' samples. Each CDR3 is given without its conserved first and last residue. The order of the fields is J gene, V gene, CDR3 protein.

TRBJ2-1 TRBV11-2 ASSRPIELNNEQF
TRBJ2-2 TRBV27 ASSHPPDGLNTGELF
TRBJ2-7 TRBV7-9 ASSPSGLPYEQY
TRBJ2-7 TRBV6-5 ASSGVGTSSYEQY
TRBJ2-1 TRBV6-2/TRBV6-3 ASSYSGGGPYNEQF
TRBJ2-3 TRBV11-2 ASSSKGSGASTDTQY
TRBJ2-2 TRBV12-3/TRBV12-4 ASSSASLNTGELF
TRBJ2-3 TRBV27 ASSSFPSGGSTDTQY
TRBJ1-2 TRBV7-9 ASSPQTYGYT
TRBJ1-6 TRBV3-1 ASSQASFGDSPLH
TRBJ2-7 TRBV15 ATSFGTESYEQY
TRBJ1-1 TRBV4-1 ASSQSGGRTEAF
TRBJ2-6 TRBV20-1 SARAVGTGANVLT
TRBJ2-2 TRBV29-1 SAQQGIPGELF
TRBJ2-3 TRBV24-1 ATSDWTGFTDTQY
TRBJ2-1 TRBV27 ASSLAGMNEQF
TRBJ1-6 TRBV30 AWHGQPNSPLH